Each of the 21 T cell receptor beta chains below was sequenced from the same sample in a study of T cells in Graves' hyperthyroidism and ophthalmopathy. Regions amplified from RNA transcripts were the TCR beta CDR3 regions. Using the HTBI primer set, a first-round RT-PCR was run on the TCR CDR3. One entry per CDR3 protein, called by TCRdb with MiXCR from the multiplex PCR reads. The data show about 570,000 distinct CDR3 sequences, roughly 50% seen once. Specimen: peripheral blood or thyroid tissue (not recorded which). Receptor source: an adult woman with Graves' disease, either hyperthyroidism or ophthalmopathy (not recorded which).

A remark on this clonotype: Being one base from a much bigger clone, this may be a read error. This CDR3 reads CAGSPGENEKLFF. As DNA, the CDR3 is TGTGCCGGCAGCCCAGGGGAGAATGAAAAACTGTTTTTT. V and J are TRBV6-6 and TRBJ1-4; tentatively, D is TRBD1 (6 bases). The CDR3 has 13 amino acids. Germline CDR1 is MNHNY and CDR2 is SVGAGI (reference sequence).

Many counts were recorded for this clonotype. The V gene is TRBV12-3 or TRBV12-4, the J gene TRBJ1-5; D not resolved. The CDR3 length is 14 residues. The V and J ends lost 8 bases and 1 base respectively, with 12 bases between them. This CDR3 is CASGFRGSNQPQHF. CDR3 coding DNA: TGTGCCAGCGGATTTCGGGGAAGCAATCAGCCCCAGCATTTT.

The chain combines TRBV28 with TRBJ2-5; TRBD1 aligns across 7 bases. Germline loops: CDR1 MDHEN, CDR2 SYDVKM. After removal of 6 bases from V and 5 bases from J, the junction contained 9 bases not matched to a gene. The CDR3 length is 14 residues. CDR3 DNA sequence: TGTGCCAGCAGCTCTAGACAGGGTTCCGAGACCCAGTACTTC. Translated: CASSSRQGSETQYF.

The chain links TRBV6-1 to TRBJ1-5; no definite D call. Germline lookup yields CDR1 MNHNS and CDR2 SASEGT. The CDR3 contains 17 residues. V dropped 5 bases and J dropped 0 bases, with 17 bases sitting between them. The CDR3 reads CASSPGRLHFSNQPQHF. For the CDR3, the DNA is TGTGCCAGCAGTCCCGGACGATTACATTTTAGCAATCAGCCCCAGCATTTT.

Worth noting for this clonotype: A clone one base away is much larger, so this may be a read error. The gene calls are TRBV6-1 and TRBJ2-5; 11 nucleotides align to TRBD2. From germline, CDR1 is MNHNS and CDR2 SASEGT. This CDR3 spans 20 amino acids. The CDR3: CASRRKILSLAGGREETQCF. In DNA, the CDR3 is TGTGCCAGCAGGCGAAAGATTCTGTCCCTAGCGGGAGGCCGCGAGGAGACCCAGTGCTTC.

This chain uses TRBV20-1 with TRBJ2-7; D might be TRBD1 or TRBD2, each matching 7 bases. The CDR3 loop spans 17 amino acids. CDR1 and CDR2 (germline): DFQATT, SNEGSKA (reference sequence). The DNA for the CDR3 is TGCAGCGCCCTAGGACCTGGAGGGGGCGGGAGCTCCTACGAGCAGTACTTC. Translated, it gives CSALGPGGGGSSYEQYF.

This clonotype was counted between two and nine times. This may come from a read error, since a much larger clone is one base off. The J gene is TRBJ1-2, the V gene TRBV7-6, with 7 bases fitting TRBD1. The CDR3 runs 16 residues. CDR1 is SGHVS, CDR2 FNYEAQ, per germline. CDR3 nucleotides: TGTACCAGCGGCCCATTAGGGGGCTGGGACAACTATGGCTACACCTTC. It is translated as CTSGPLGGWDNYGYTF.

CDR3 loop: CASSVRQGGTEAFF. As DNA, the CDR3 is TGTGCCAGCAGTGTACGACAGGGGGGAACTGAAGCTTTCTTT. J is TRBJ1-1 and V is TRBV2; the match to TRBD1 covers 9 bases. Germline V gives CDR1 SNHLY, CDR2 FYNNEI. With V trimmed by 4 bases and J by 5 bases, 5 bases remained unmatched. CDR3 length: 14 residues.

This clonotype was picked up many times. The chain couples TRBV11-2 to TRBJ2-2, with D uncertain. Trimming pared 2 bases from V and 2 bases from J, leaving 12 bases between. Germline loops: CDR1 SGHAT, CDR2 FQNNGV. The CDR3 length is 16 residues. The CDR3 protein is CASSLLVRINTGELFF. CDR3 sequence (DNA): TGTGCCAGCAGCTTATTGGTCAGGATAAACACCGGGGAGCTGTTTTTT. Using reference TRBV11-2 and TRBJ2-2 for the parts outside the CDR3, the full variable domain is EAGVAQSPRYKIIEKRQSVAFWCNPISGHATLYWYQQILGQGPKLLIQFQNNGVVDDSQLPKDRFSAERLKGVDSTLKIQPAKLEDSAVYLCASSLLVRINTGELFFGEGSRLTVL.

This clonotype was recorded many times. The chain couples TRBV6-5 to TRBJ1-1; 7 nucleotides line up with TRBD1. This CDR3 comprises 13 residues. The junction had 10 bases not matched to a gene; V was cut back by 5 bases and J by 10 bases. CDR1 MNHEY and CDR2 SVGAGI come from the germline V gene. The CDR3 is CASSNNRGPGAFF. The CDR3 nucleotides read TGTGCCAGCAGTAACAACAGGGGCCCCGGAGCTTTCTTT.

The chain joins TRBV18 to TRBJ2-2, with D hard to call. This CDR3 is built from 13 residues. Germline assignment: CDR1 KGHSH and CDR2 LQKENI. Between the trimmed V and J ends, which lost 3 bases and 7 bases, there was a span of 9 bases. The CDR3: CASSPIGGGELFF. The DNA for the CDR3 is TGTGCCAGCTCACCCATCGGTGGCGGGGAGCTGTTTTTT.

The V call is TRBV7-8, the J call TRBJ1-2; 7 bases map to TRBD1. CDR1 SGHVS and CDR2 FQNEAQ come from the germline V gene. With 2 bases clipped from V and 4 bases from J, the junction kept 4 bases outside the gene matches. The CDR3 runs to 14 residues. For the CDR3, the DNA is TGTGCCAGCAGCTTATCCAGGGGGGCCTATGGCTACACCTTC. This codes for CASSLSRGAYGYTF.

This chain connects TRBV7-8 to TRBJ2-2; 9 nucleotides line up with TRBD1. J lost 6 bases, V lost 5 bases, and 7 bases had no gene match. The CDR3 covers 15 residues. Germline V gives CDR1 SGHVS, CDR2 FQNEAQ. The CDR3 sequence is CASSAGQGESGELFF. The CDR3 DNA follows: TGTGCCAGCAGCGCGGGACAGGGTGAATCCGGGGAGCTGTTTTTT.

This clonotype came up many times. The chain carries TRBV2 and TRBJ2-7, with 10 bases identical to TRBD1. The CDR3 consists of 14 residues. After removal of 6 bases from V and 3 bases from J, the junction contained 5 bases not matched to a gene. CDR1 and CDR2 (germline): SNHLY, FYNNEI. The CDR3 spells CASSRDRGYYEQYF. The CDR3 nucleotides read TGTGCCAGCAGCCGGGACAGGGGTTACTACGAGCAGTACTTC.

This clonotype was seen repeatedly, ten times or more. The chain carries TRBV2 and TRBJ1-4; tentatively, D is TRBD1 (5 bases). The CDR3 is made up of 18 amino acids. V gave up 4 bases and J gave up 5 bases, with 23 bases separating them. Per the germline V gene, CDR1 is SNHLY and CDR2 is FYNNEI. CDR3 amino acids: CASSVRIGLDNPNEKLFF. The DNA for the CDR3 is TGTGCCAGCAGTGTAAGGATAGGACTGGACAACCCCAATGAAAAACTGTTTTTT.

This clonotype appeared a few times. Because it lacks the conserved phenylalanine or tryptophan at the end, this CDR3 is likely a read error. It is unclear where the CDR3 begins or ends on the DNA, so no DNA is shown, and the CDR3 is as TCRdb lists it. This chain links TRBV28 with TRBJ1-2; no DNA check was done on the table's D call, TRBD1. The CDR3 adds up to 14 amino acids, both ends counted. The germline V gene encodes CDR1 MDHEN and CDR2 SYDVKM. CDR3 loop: CASSRDSPSMLSWS.

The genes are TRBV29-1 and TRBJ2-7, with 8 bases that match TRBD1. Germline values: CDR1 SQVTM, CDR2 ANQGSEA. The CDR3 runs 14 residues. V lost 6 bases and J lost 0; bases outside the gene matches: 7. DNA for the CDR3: TGCAGCGTAGGCACAGGGGGGAGCTCCTACGAGCAGTACTTC. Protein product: CSVGTGGSSYEQYF.

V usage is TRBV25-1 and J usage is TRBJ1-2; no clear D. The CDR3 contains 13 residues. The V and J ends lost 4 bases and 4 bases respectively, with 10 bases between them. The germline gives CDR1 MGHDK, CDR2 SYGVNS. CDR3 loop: CASSAAGRYGYTF. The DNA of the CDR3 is TGTGCCAGCAGTGCTGCCGGACGCTATGGCTACACCTTC.

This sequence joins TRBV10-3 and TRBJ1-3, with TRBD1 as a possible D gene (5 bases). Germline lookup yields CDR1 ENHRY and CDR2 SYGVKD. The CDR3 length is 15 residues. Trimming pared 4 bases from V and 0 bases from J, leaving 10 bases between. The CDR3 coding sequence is TGTGCCATCAGTGGCCGGGACGACTCTGGAAACACCATATATTTT. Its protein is CAISGRDDSGNTIYF.

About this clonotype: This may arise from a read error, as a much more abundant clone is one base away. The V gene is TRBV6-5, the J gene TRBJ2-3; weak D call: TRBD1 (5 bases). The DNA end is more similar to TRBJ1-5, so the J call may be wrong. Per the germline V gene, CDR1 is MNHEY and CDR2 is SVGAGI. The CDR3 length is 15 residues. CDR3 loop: CASSWGLADTDTQHF. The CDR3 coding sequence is TGTGCCAGCAGTTGGGGACTAGCGGATACAGATACGCAGCATTTT.

CDR3 coding DNA: TGTGCCAGCAGCGAGGGACAGCGAATGGAGACCCAGTACTTC. The encoded protein is CASSEGQRMETQYF. V gene TRBV6-6 combines with J gene TRBJ2-5; 7 nucleotides agree with TRBD1. With V trimmed by 6 bases and J by 5 bases, 9 bases remained unmatched. Germline CDR1 reads MNHNY; CDR2 reads SVGAGI (reference sequence). The length of the CDR3 is 14 residues.